This T cell receptor beta chain appears in the sequencing data of a study of T cells in Graves' hyperthyroidism and ophthalmopathy. Study-wide points: Within blood appeared most thyroid clonotypes that had expanded above 0.001.

As for this clonotype: Antigen unknown.

It was RNA transcripts that yielded the amplified TCR beta CDR3 regions. When the TCR CDR3 underwent first-round RT-PCR, the HTBI primer set was used. TCRdb analysed the multiplex PCR reads with MiXCR anew, one entry per CDR3 protein. Of roughly 500,000 distinct CDR3 sequences listed, around 42% are singletons. Germline V CDR1 and CDR2: SEHNR, FQNEAQ (reference sequence). This CDR3 has 12 residues. The V end lost 5 bases, the J end lost 7 bases, and 6 bases lay between the germline ends. The V gene is TRBV7-9, the J gene TRBJ1-6; no firm D call. The sequence came from an adult woman with Graves' disease, either hyperthyroidism or ophthalmopathy (not recorded which). Sequencing input: peripheral blood or thyroid tissue (not recorded which). CDR3 bases: TGTGCCAGCAGCAGTTCGAATTCACCCCTCCACTTT. It specifies CASSSSNSPLHF.